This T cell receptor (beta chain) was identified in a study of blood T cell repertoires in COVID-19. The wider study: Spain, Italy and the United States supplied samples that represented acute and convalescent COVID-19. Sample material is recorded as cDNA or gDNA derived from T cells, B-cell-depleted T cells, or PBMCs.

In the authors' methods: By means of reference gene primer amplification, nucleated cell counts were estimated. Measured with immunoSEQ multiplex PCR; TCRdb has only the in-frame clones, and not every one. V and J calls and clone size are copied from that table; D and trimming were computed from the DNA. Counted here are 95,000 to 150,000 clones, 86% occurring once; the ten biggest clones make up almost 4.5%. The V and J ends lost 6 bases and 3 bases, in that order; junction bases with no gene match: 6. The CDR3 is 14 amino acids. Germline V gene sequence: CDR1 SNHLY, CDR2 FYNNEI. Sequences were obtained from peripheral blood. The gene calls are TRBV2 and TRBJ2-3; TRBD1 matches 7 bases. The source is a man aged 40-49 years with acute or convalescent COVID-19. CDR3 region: CASRATGTTDTQYF. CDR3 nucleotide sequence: TGTGCCAGCAGAGCGACAGGGACAACAGATACGCAGTATTTT. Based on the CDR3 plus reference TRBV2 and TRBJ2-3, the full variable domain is EPEVTQTPSHQVTQMGQEVILRCVPISNHLYFYWYRQILGQKVEFLVSFYNNEISEKSEIFDDQFSVERPDGSNFTLKIRSTKLEDSAMYFCASRATGTTDTQYFGPGTRLTVL.